The 19 T cell receptor beta chains in this list originate from one sample, sequenced in a study of cytotoxic CD8 clonotypes in ibrutinib-treated CLL. TCRdb's table, derived via immunoSEQ multiplex PCR, lists solely in-frame clones and lacks some. The sample contains some 350,000 clones, roughly 71% of which appear only once. This material consisted of PBMCs, taken after 36 months of ibrutinib treatment. The source is a human donor with chronic lymphocytic leukemia.

The V gene is TRBV12-5, the J gene TRBJ2-1, with 13 bases fitting TRBD2. CDR3 size: 15 residues. J lost 7 bases, V lost 5 bases, and 5 bases had no gene match. In germline, CDR1 is LGHNT, CDR2 FRNRAP. CDR3 sequence (DNA): TGTGCTAGTGGTGGACTAGCGGGGGTTGGGAATGAGCAGTTCTTC. This codes for CASGGLAGVGNEQFF.

The CDR3 bases are TGCAGCGTTGACGGACTATGGGATGAGCAGTTCTTC. It is translated as CSVDGLWDEQFF. The chain is built from TRBV29-1 and TRBJ2-1, with D maybe TRBD2 (6 bases). Germline lookup yields CDR1 SQVTM and CDR2 ANQGSEA. CDR3 length: 12 residues. V lost 3 bases to trimming and J lost 8 bases, with 11 bases between them.

The chain carries TRBV5-1 and TRBJ2-2; TRBD1 aligns across 7 bases. Germline CDR1 reads SGHRS; CDR2 reads YFSETQ. The CDR3 contains 16 residues. V shed 2 bases and J 0 bases; nucleotides not matched to a gene: 4. The CDR3 DNA is TGCGCCAGCAGCTTTACCGGGACAGCGAACACCGGGGAGCTGTTTTTT. It yields the protein CASSFTGTANTGELFF.

The chain couples TRBV9 to TRBJ1-2; D is unclear. Germline V CDR1 and CDR2: SGDLS, YYNGEE. Deletions cut 0 bases from V and 4 bases from J, with 16 bases between. CDR3 size: 16 residues. The DNA for the CDR3 is TGTGCCAGCAGCGTAGCTTCAGCGCCAGAGCTCTATGGCTACACCTTC. This encodes CASSVASAPELYGYTF.

The chain recombines TRBV13 with TRBJ2-5; 8 bases align to TRBD2. Trimming at V came to 5 bases and at J to 5 bases, leaving 4 bases not matched to a gene. Germline CDR1 reads PRHDT; CDR2 reads FYEKMQ (reference sequence). The CDR3 spans 13 residues. This CDR3 is CASSRLARETQYF. In nucleotides, the CDR3 is TGTGCCAGCAGCCGACTAGCGAGGGAGACCCAGTACTTC.

The V gene is TRBV2, the J gene TRBJ1-6; 7 positions agree with TRBD1. The junction had 9 bases not matched to a gene; V was cut back by 6 bases and J by 10 bases. The CDR3 contains 14 residues. Germline lookup yields CDR1 SNHLY and CDR2 FYNNEI. CDR3 in amino acids: CASRRQGGGSPLHF. CDR3 DNA sequence: TGTGCCAGCAGGAGACAGGGAGGTGGATCACCCCTCCACTTT.

This clone was detected only once. In DNA form, the CDR3 reads TGCGCCAGCGGGGACAGAGAGAACACTGAAGCTTTCTTT. Residues: CASGDRENTEAFF. The chain is built from TRBV23-1 and TRBJ1-1; 7 positions match TRBD1. TRBV23-1 carries the ORF label, with uncertain function. J lost 1 base, V lost 8 bases, and 4 bases had no gene match. The CDR3 extends over 13 amino acids.

V is TRBV12-5 and J is TRBJ2-3, with 9 bases fitting TRBD2. After removal of 6 bases from V and 3 bases from J, the junction contained 10 bases not matched to a gene. The CDR3 has 16 amino acids. Germline V CDR1 and CDR2: LGHNT, FRNRAP. The chain's CDR3 is CASGKFSGSGTDTQYF. The DNA for the CDR3 is TGTGCTAGTGGAAAATTTAGCGGGAGTGGAACAGATACGCAGTATTTT.

The chain recombines TRBV7-6 with TRBJ2-7, with a possible D match to TRBD2 (6 bases). The CDR3 extends over 15 amino acids. Trimming removed 5 bases from V and 2 bases from J, with 16 bases in between. Germline V gene lookup returns CDR1 SGHVS and CDR2 FNYEAQ. The CDR3 region has the DNA TGTGCCAGCAGCCTCGGGACTCCCGGTCCCTACGAGCAGTACTTC. It encodes CASSLGTPGPYEQYF.

The CDR3 bases are TGTGCCAGCAGCTTGAAGCCGTGGTCCAATGAGCAGTTCTTC. It encodes CASSLKPWSNEQFF. This chain links TRBV5-4 with TRBJ2-1; D gene unclear. V gave up 1 base and J gave up 6 bases, with 11 bases separating them. This CDR3 is 14 amino acids long. Germline CDR1 SGHNT, CDR2 YYREEE (reference sequence).

In its sample, this clone was seen a few times. The rearrangement joins TRBV16 to TRBJ2-7; tentatively, D is TRBD2 (6 bases). The germline V gene has CDR1 KGHSY and CDR2 FQNENV. Trimming shortened V by 0 bases and J by 4 bases, and 10 bases separated the two germline ends. The length of the CDR3 is 14 residues. This CDR3 is CASSQSPGRYEQYF. The CDR3 DNA follows: TGTGCCAGCAGCCAATCCCCAGGGAGGTACGAGCAGTACTTC. Looking up the rest from reference TRBV16 and TRBJ2-7 gives the full variable domain: GEEVAQTPKHLVRGEGQKAKLYCAPIKGHSYVFWYQQVLKNEFKFLISFQNENVFDETGMPKERFSAKCLPNSPCSLEIQATKLEDSAVYFCASSQSPGRYEQYFGPGTRLTVT.

As regards this clone: Other nucleotide sequences from this sample produce the same CDR3. This chain joins TRBV7-9 and TRBJ1-2; D not resolved. V shed 0 bases and J shed 8 bases, with 7 bases lying between them. The CDR3 runs to 12 residues. Per the germline V gene, CDR1 is SEHNR and CDR2 is FQNEAQ (reference sequence). The DNA of the CDR3 is TGTGCCAGCAGCTTAGCAGGTGGGGGCTACACCTTC. Translated, it gives CASSLAGGGYTF.

The chain joins TRBV4-2 to TRBJ2-7; possibly TRBD2 for D (6 bases). Trimming left V 3 bases short and J 0 bases short, with 12 bases between. Germline V lookup: CDR1 LGHNA, CDR2 YNFKEQ. This CDR3 region has 15 residues. The CDR3 region has the DNA TGTGCCAGCAGCCACCGTTTGGGGGGCTCCTACGAGCAGTACTTC. Its protein product is CASSHRLGGSYEQYF.

This rearrangement joins TRBV6-5 to TRBJ1-1, with D unresolved. CDR1 and CDR2 (germline): MNHEY, SVGAGI. Trimming shortened V by 0 bases and J by 5 bases, and 16 bases separated the two germline ends. This CDR3 is 16 amino acids long. The CDR3 region is CASSYSGGRSITEAFF. The CDR3 coding sequence is TGTGCCAGCAGTTACTCTGGCGGCAGGTCGATAACTGAAGCTTTCTTT.

The CDR3 region is CASSQARDSFDGELFF. CDR3 coding DNA: TGCGCCAGCAGCCAAGCGAGGGACAGCTTCGACGGGGAGCTGTTTTTT. J is TRBJ2-2 and V is TRBV4-1; 7 bases line up with TRBD1. CDR1 is MGHRA and CDR2 is YSYEKL in the germline V gene. CDR3 length equals 16 residues. Germline trimming cut 1 base from V and 7 bases from J; bases unmatched to any gene: 9.

The rearrangement uses TRBV19 and TRBJ2-7; no firm D call. Germline V gene lookup returns CDR1 LNHDA and CDR2 SQIVND (reference sequence). This CDR3 spans 15 amino acids. V lost 3 bases to trimming and J lost 0 bases, with 12 bases between them. The DNA for the CDR3 is TGTGCCAGTAGTATTTCCGGGTGGAGCTCCTACGAGCAGTACTTC. It specifies CASSISGWSSYEQYF. The complete variable domain, with remaining parts taken from reference TRBV19 and TRBJ2-7, reads DGGITQSPKYLFRKEGQNVTLSCEQNLNHDAMYWYRQDPGQGLRLIYYSQIVNDFQKGDIAEGYSVSREKKESFPLTVTSAQKNPTAFYLCASSISGWSSYEQYFGPGTRLTVT.

The V gene is TRBV6-1, the J gene TRBJ1-4; a possible D gene is TRBD1 (6 bases). Germline V gene sequence: CDR1 MNHNS, CDR2 SASEGT. Trimming took off 3 bases at V and 7 bases at J, with 15 bases between the two ends. The CDR3 length is 15 residues. Here the CDR3 DNA reads TGTGCCAGCAGTGACTCCGGGACAATGGCTGAAAAACTGTTTTTT. Residues: CASSDSGTMAEKLFF.

This clone occurred a few times. This chain uses TRBV12-5 with TRBJ1-5, with D unclear. V was trimmed by 4 bases and J by 4 bases, leaving 11 bases between them. Germline V lookup: CDR1 LGHNT, CDR2 FRNRAP. The CDR3 covers 14 residues. The CDR3: CASGSYGSNQPQHF. DNA of the CDR3: TGTGCTAGTGGTTCCTATGGGTCGAATCAGCCCCAGCATTTT.

This clone appeared a few times. The chain combines TRBV7-8 with TRBJ2-2, with D tentatively TRBD1 (6 bases). This CDR3 has 14 amino acids. Germline loops: CDR1 SGHVS, CDR2 FQNEAQ. V shed 1 base and J shed 7 bases, with 10 bases lying between them. The CDR3 is CASSLVGANGELFF. The CDR3 region has the DNA TGTGCCAGCAGCTTAGTGGGGGCGAACGGGGAGCTGTTTTTT.